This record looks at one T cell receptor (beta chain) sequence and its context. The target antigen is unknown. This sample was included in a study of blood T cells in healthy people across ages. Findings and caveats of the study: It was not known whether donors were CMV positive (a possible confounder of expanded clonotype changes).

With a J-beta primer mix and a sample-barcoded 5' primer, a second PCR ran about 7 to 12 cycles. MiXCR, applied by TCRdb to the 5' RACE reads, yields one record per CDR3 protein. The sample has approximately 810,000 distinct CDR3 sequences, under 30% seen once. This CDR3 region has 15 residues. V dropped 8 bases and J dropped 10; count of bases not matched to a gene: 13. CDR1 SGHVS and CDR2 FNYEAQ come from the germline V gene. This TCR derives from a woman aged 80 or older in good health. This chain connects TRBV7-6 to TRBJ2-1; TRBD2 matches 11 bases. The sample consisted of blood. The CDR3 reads CASSRLAGGLSEQFF. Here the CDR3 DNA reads TGTGCCAGCTCAAGGCTAGCGGGGGGTCTTTCGGAGCAGTTCTTC. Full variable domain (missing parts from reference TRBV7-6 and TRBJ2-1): GAGVSQSPRYKVTKRGQDVALRCDPISGHVSLYWYRQALGQGPEFLTYFNYEAQQDKSGLPNDRFSAERPEGSISTLTIQRTEQRDSAMYRCASSRLAGGLSEQFFGPGTRLTVL.